This is a list of T cell receptor beta chains from one sample in a study of a mutant IDH1 vaccine in newly diagnosed glioma. Clones were read by immunoSEQ multiplex PCR, and TCRdb kept only the in-frame ones, dropping some. Counted here are 45,000 to 70,000 clones, more than 85% occurring once; the ten biggest clones make up roughly 2.5%. Source: PBMCs, taken from a glioma patient treated with radiotherapy, temozolomide or both. These receptors originate from a man aged 50 to 59 with glioma. Both conserved end residues are part of each CDR3. A D gene is named only where the DNA matches it firmly. The listing skips clone size in some rows; elsewhere it reads once, few, many or a size class.

v_gene: TRBV7-2; j_gene: TRBJ2-7; abundance: once; d_gene: TRBD1; CDR3nt: TGTGCCAGCAGCGTACAGGGGGCCTCCTCCTACGAGCAGTACTTC; CDR3aa: CASSVQGASSYEQYF
v_gene: TRBV2; j_gene: TRBJ2-7; abundance: -; d_gene: TRBD2; CDR3nt: TGTGCCAGCAGTCCGGGGACTAATCGCTACGAGCAGTACTTC; CDR3aa: CASSPGTNRYEQYF
v_gene: TRBV20-1; j_gene: TRBJ2-3; abundance: once; d_gene: -; CDR3nt: TGCAGTGCTACGGTGGGGGATACGCAGTATTTT; CDR3aa: CSATVGDTQYF
v_gene: TRBV19; j_gene: TRBJ2-7; abundance: once; d_gene: TRBD1; CDR3nt: TGTGCCAGTAGTATTGGGACAGCGTCCTACGAGCAGTACTTC; CDR3aa: CASSIGTASYEQYF
v_gene: TRBV6-5; j_gene: TRBJ2-7; abundance: once; d_gene: -; CDR3nt: TGTGCCAGCAGTTACGGGACGGTTGAGTACTTC; CDR3aa: CASSYGTVEYF
v_gene: TRBV29-1; j_gene: TRBJ2-1; abundance: -; d_gene: -; CDR3nt: TGCAGCGAATTAACAGCATACAATGAGCAGTTCTTC; CDR3aa: CSELTAYNEQFF
v_gene: TRBV6-5; j_gene: TRBJ1-1; abundance: once; d_gene: -; CDR3nt: TGTGCCAGCAGTGCCAGTGGGAACACTGAAGCTTTCTTT; CDR3aa: CASSASGNTEAFF
v_gene: TRBV9; j_gene: TRBJ1-4; abundance: -; d_gene: TRBD1; CDR3nt: TGTGCCAGCAGCCCAAGACAGGGGCTCCGTGAAAAACTGTTTTTT; CDR3aa: CASSPRQGLREKLFF
v_gene: TRBV2; j_gene: TRBJ1-3; abundance: -; d_gene: -; CDR3nt: TGTGCCAGCAGTGAACAGTCGAGGGACACCATATATTTT; CDR3aa: CASSEQSRDTIYF
v_gene: TRBV19; j_gene: TRBJ2-2; abundance: -; d_gene: -; CDR3nt: TGTGCCAGTAGTAAGGGTTCACTAGGGGCCGGGGAGCTGTTTTTT; CDR3aa: CASSKGSLGAGELFF
v_gene: TRBV4-1; j_gene: TRBJ2-3; abundance: -; d_gene: -; CDR3nt: TGCGCCAGCAGCCAAGAAAGCGGCCGCACAGATACGCAGTATTTT; CDR3aa: CASSQESGRTDTQYF
v_gene: TRBV10-3; j_gene: TRBJ2-2; abundance: -; d_gene: TRBD2; CDR3nt: TGTGCCATCAGTGATCGGCTAGCGGGAGGACACACCGGGGAGCTGTTTTTT; CDR3aa: CAISDRLAGGHTGELFF
v_gene: TRBV6-5; j_gene: TRBJ2-7; abundance: once; d_gene: -; CDR3nt: TGTGCCAGCAGGGGAGGACTGTCCTCCTACGAGCAGTACTTC; CDR3aa: CASRGGLSSYEQYF
v_gene: TRBV5-1; j_gene: TRBJ2-5; abundance: -; d_gene: -; CDR3nt: TGCGCCAGCAGCTTTCAGACACGGCGGGGTGAAGAGACCCAGTACTTC; CDR3aa: CASSFQTRRGEETQYF
v_gene: TRBV5-4; j_gene: TRBJ2-7; abundance: -; d_gene: TRBD1; CDR3nt: TGTGCCTCCCGGGGACAGTCTTCCTACGAGCAGTACTTC; CDR3aa: CASRGQSSYEQYF
v_gene: TRBV28; j_gene: TRBJ1-3; abundance: once; d_gene: -; CDR3nt: TGTGCCAGCAGTTCACCGGGACGGATTCTCTCTGGAAACACCATATATTTT; CDR3aa: CASSSPGRILSGNTIYF
v_gene: TRBV7-6; j_gene: TRBJ1-2; abundance: -; d_gene: -; CDR3nt: TGTGCCAGCAGCCCAATAGCCTCCGGGGCCTCCTCCTATGGCTACACCTTC; CDR3aa: CASSPIASGASSYGYTF
v_gene: TRBV28; j_gene: TRBJ2-7; abundance: -; d_gene: -; CDR3nt: TGTGCCAGCAGTTTATATGAGGGTATAGAGCAGTACTTC; CDR3aa: CASSLYEGIEQYF
v_gene: TRBV18; j_gene: TRBJ1-2; abundance: -; d_gene: -; CDR3nt: TGTGCCAGCTCACCAACGGACAGCCTCTATGGCTACACCTTC; CDR3aa: CASSPTDSLYGYTF
v_gene: TRBV4-2; j_gene: TRBJ2-1; abundance: -; d_gene: TRBD2; CDR3nt: TGTGCCAGCAGCCGCGGACTAGCGGGGGTTAATGAGCAGTTCTTC; CDR3aa: CASSRGLAGVNEQFF
v_gene: TRBV7-6; j_gene: TRBJ2-2; abundance: -; d_gene: -; CDR3nt: TGTGCCAGCAGCCCGAGAGGGGGGCCCAACACCGGGGAGCTGTTTTTT; CDR3aa: CASSPRGGPNTGELFF